This TCR beta chain was recorded in a study of regulatory T cells in long-lasting Graves disease. Time point noted: persistent/refractory GD, antithyroid drugs over 5 years with positive TRAb. Preparation of the TCR library used RNA extracted from PBMCs. The CDR3 is 15 amino acids. Trimming removed 5 bases at V and 3 bases at J, with 16 bases between. From germline, CDR1 is SGHAT and CDR2 FQNNGV. Assembly of TCR beta libraries relied on iRepertoire HTBI primers together with Arm-PCR of CDR3 regions. TCRdb itself ran the multiplex PCR reads through MiXCR, one entry per CDR3 protein. The repertoire has roughly 400,000 distinct CDR3 sequences, 21% of them found once; the top ten carry roughly an eighth.

This receptor was obtained from a female donor with Graves disease. The chain employs TRBV11-2 and TRBJ1-1; D not resolved. Source: peripheral blood mononuclear cells (PBMCs), taken when the disease was refractory, from a patient treated with antithyroid drugs. The CDR3 DNA is TGTGCCAGCAGCATCCTCAAGGGAAGGGACACTGAAGCTTTCTTT. This translates into CASSILKGRDTEAFF.